This T cell receptor (beta chain) emerged from a study of blood T cell repertoires in COVID-19. As processed by the authors: Reference gene primer amplification gave nucleated cell count estimates. Sequenced by immunoSEQ multiplex PCR; TCRdb stores in-frame clones only, minus some. Clonal size and the V and J genes are those of that table, whereas D and trimming came from the DNA. Found here are about 100,000 clones, 80% to 85% of them singletons; the top ten hold more than 4%. This clone has just one count. Sequencing was performed on peripheral blood. The sequence was collected from a man in his sixties or seventies with acute or convalescent COVID-19.

The CDR3 DNA reads TGCGCCAGCAGCTTGCTCAACAACATGAACACTGAAGCTTTCTTT. This encodes CASSLLNNMNTEAFF. V and J are TRBV5-1 and TRBJ1-1; D is ambiguous. The V end lost 1 base, the J end lost 0 bases, and 10 bases lay between the germline ends. The germline V gene encodes CDR1 SGHRS and CDR2 YFSETQ. The CDR3 is 15 amino acids.